The 2 T cell receptor beta chains below come from one sample, sequenced in a study of T-cell reconstitution after alpha-beta-depleted transplantation in children. Researchers prepared the TCRbeta library using unique molecular identifiers, the study reports. From the PCR reads, TCRdb called clonotypes with MiXCR, one entry per CDR3 protein. The data hold nearly 550,000 distinct CDR3 sequences, with roughly 18% observed a single time. This sample comprised PBMCs from the stem cell graft donor, obtained from the stem cell graft. The receptors derive from a human donor who donated a stem cell graft to a child with acute lymphoblastic leukemia.

This clonotype appeared a few times. This chain uses TRBV2 with TRBJ2-3; 10 nucleotides line up with TRBD2. The CDR3 consists of 15 residues. The V segment lost 9 bases and the J segment 2 bases; nucleotides outside the gene matches: 8. Germline V gives CDR1 SNHLY, CDR2 FYNNEI. CDR3 residues: CARAGAGGPTDTQYF. CDR3 DNA: TGTGCCAGAGCGGGAGCGGGAGGGCCCACAGATACGCAGTATTTT. The entire variable domain, with the rest obtained from reference TRBV2 and TRBJ2-3, is as follows: EPEVTQTPSHQVTQMGQEVILRCVPISNHLYFYWYRQILGQKVEFLVSFYNNEISEKSEIFDDQFSVERPDGSNFTLKIRSTKLEDSAMYFCARAGAGGPTDTQYFGPGTRLTVL.

This clonotype was detected only once. The rearrangement links TRBV20-1 to TRBJ2-1, with 12 nucleotides matching TRBD2. From germline, CDR1 is DFQATT and CDR2 SNEGSKA (reference sequence). With 0 bases clipped from V and 10 bases from J, the junction kept 4 bases outside the gene matches. This CDR3 region has 14 residues. CDR3 sequence reads: CSARDWTSGNEQFF. CDR3 nucleotide sequence: TGCAGTGCTAGAGATTGGACTAGCGGGAACGAGCAGTTCTTC.